This T cell receptor beta chain emerged from a study of blood T cell repertoires in COVID-19. The overall study: Sample material is recorded as cDNA or gDNA derived from T cells, B-cell-depleted T cells, or PBMCs.

Sequencing used immunoSEQ multiplex PCR; TCRdb keeps in-frame clones, though not all of them. The data hold approximately 240,000 clones, with approximately 90% observed a single time. Those enrolled, adults aged 18 to 89 years, came from roughly 23 US areas. Donors were grouped by their self-reported clinical history. The sequence came from a woman in her thirties with acute COVID-19. The sequenced material came from PBMCs or T cells enriched from blood (not recorded which).

In nucleotides, the CDR3 is TGTGCCAGCAGCCAAGATATCGGGGGAGTCGGTGAAGCTTTCTTT. Protein product: CASSQDIGGVGEAFF. The rearrangement joins TRBV4-2 to TRBJ1-1, with a possible D match to TRBD1 (5 bases). CDR3 size: 15 residues. V lost 0 bases and J 7 bases, leaving 15 bases between the germline ends. The germline gives CDR1 LGHNA, CDR2 YNFKEQ.